Listed below are T cell receptor beta chains from one sample, sequenced in a study of blood T cell repertoires in COVID-19. Sequencing used immunoSEQ multiplex PCR; TCRdb keeps in-frame clones, though not all of them. The sample includes roughly 81,000 clones, roughly 86% of them seen just once. Sequenced: peripheral blood. Receptor source: a man between 60 and 75 years old with acute or convalescent COVID-19. CDR3s include the opening cysteine and the closing phenylalanine or tryptophan. The order of the fields is D gene, V gene, J gene, CDR3 DNA, CDR3 protein. A D gene is named only where the DNA matches it firmly.

TRBD1	TRBV28	TRBJ1-2	TGTGCCAACGTAAGGACAGGGGATGGCTACACCTTC	CANVRTGDGYTF
-	TRBV2	TRBJ2-3	TGTGCCAGCAGTAATCGAGGACAAGGCACAGATACGCAGTATTTT	CASSNRGQGTDTQYF
TRBD2	TRBV7-2	TRBJ2-7	TGTGCCAGCAGCCCGACGGACTCTCGGGGGGGCGAGCAGTACTTC	CASSPTDSRGGEQYF
TRBD2	TRBV28	TRBJ2-7	TGTGCCAGCAGTCCGCCAGGGAGGGCCTTGGAGCACGAGCAGTACTTC	CASSPPGRALEHEQYF
TRBD2	TRBV28	TRBJ2-7	TGTGCCACCTGGAGCGGAGCGGGGGTAACCTACGAGCAGTACTTC	CATWSGAGVTYEQYF
TRBD2	TRBV28	TRBJ2-1	TGTGCCAGCAGGCCCACTAGCGGGGGGTTAGATGAGCAGTTCTTC	CASRPTSGGLDEQFF
TRBD2	TRBV29-1	TRBJ2-3	TGCAGCGTTCGAGCGGGGGGGCCGACAGATACGCAGTATTTT	CSVRAGGPTDTQYF
TRBD2	TRBV7-9	TRBJ2-7	TGTGCCAGCAGCCTTAGCGGGAGGGCAGGCGAGCAGTACTTC	CASSLSGRAGEQYF
TRBD2	TRBV28	TRBJ2-2	TGTGCCAGCAGCAAGGGACTAGCGGGATCACCCGGGGAGCTGTTTTTT	CASSKGLAGSPGELFF
TRBD1	TRBV9	TRBJ2-4	TGTGCCAGCAGCGCCGGGACAGGGGCCAACATTCAGTACTTC	CASSAGTGANIQYF
TRBD2	TRBV5-1	TRBJ2-1	TGCGCCAGCAGCCCGGGGGGTAGCGACAATGAGCAGTTCTTC	CASSPGGSDNEQFF
-	TRBV2	TRBJ2-3	TGTGCCAGCAGTGATGTACCCGGGTACGGGACAGATACGCAGTATTTT	CASSDVPGYGTDTQYF
-	TRBV7-9	TRBJ2-1	TGTGCCAGCAGCTTAACGGGTAGCTCCTACAATGAGCAGTTCTTC	CASSLTGSSYNEQFF
TRBD2	TRBV6-5	TRBJ2-5	TGTGCCAGCAGAGAGGGACTTAGCGGGGCCCAGTACTTC	CASREGLSGAQYF
TRBD1	TRBV3-1/TRBV3-2	TRBJ1-2	TGTGCCAGCAGCCAGGCGACAGGGGCTTATGGCTACACCTTC	CASSQATGAYGYTF
TRBD1	TRBV19	TRBJ1-5	TGTGCCAGTAGTTTACCGACAGGGAGCAATCAGCCCCAGCATTTT	CASSLPTGSNQPQHF
TRBD1	TRBV24-1	TRBJ2-5	TGTGCCACCAGACAGGGGGAGACCCAGTACTTC	CATRQGETQYF
-	TRBV6-6	TRBJ2-7	TGTGCCAGCAGTCCGTTACGGGTGACTCGTACTTCCTACGAGCAGTACTTC	CASSPLRVTRTSYEQYF